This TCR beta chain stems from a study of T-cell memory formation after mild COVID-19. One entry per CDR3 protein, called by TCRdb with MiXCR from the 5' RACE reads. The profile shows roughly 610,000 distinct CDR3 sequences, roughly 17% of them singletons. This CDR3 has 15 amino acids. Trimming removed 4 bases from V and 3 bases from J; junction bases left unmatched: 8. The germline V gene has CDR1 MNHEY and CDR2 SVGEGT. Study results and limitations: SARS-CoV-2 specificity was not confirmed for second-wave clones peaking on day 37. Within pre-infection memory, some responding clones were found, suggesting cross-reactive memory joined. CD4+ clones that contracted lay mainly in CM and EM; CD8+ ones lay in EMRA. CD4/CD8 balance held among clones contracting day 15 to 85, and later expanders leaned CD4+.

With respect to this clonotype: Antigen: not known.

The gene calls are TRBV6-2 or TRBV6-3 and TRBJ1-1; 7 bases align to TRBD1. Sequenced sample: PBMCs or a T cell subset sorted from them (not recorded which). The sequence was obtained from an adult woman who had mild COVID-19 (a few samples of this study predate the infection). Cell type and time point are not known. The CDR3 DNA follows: TGTGCCAGCAGTTCTAACAGGGGCCGATACACTGAAGCTTTCTTT. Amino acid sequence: CASSSNRGRYTEAFF.